Each of the 4 T cell receptor beta chains below was sequenced from the same sample in a study of blood T cell repertoires in COVID-19. Using immunoSEQ multiplex PCR, the repertoire was profiled, and TCRdb retains in-frame clones only, with some absent. Altogether about 280,000 clones are present, approximately 90% being singletons, with the ten largest covering about 4%. Sequencing was carried out using PBMCs or T cells enriched from blood (not recorded which). These TCRs come from a woman younger than 45 with acute COVID-19.

This clone was observed a single time. The V call is TRBV3-1 (or the pseudogene TRBV3-2), the J call TRBJ2-1, with 12 bases matching TRBD2. The CDR3 consists of 18 residues. In germline, CDR1 is LGHDT, CDR2 YNNKEL (reference sequence). Losses at the gene ends were 4 bases for V and 4 bases for J; bases not matched to a gene: 11. The CDR3 loop reads CASSPELAGGPGYNEQFF. CDR3 in DNA: TGTGCCAGCAGCCCAGAGCTAGCGGGAGGGCCAGGGTACAATGAGCAGTTCTTC.

This clone has just a few counts. The V and J genes are TRBV10-3 and TRBJ1-2, with D possibly matching TRBD1 (5 bases). This CDR3 contains 14 residues. The V gene's germline CDR1 is ENHRY and CDR2 SYGVKD. The V and J ends lost 5 bases and 4 bases respectively, with 14 bases between them. Here the CDR3 DNA reads TGTGCCATCAGTTGGGACTCGGGCGGCTATGGCTACACCTTC. It is translated as CAISWDSGGYGYTF.

This clone has a single count. V is TRBV28 and J is TRBJ1-1, with D possibly TRBD1 on 6 matching bases. There are 14 residues in the CDR3. The germline V and J ends were trimmed by 5 bases and 0 bases, with 10 bases remaining between them. Germline V lookup: CDR1 MDHEN, CDR2 SYDVKM. As DNA, the CDR3 is TGTGCCAGCAGTCCCCGGACAGTGAACACTGAAGCTTTCTTT. It translates to CASSPRTVNTEAFF.

This clone was picked up a small number of times. The chain links TRBV11-1 to TRBJ2-5; a weak D match, TRBD1 (6 bases). The CDR3 runs 15 residues. V dropped 5 bases and J dropped 5 bases, with 18 bases sitting between them. The germline CDR1 and CDR2 sequences are SGHAT and FQDESV (reference sequence). The CDR3: CASSQGSAGVETQYF. The CDR3 DNA is TGTGCCAGCAGCCAGGGTTCGGCAGGGGTGGAGACCCAGTACTTC.